These T cell receptor beta chains were read from a single sample in a study of cytomegalovirus exposure and HLA in healthy donors. Only in-frame clones appear in the TCRdb table, and some are missing; sequencing was by immunoSEQ multiplex PCR. Among tens of thousands of clones listed, about 85% were seen once. What was sequenced was PBMCs. The receptors derive from a woman aged 35 to 49 in good health and CMV-seropositive. The CDR3 runs from the conserved cysteine through the conserved F or W. The order of the fields is CDR3 DNA, CDR3 protein, J gene, V gene, D gene, clone size. The D gene is left open where the match is weak. Size is omitted from some rows. Given values are once, few, many or a class for expanded clones.

CDR3 DNA: TGTGCCAGCAGCCTTCGACAGGAAAAACTGTTTTTT
CDR3 protein: CASSLRQEKLFF
J gene: TRBJ1-4
V gene: TRBV4-2
D gene: -
clone size: few

CDR3 DNA: TGTGCCAGCAGCAGTACTAGCGGTATCACAGATACGCAGTATTTT
CDR3 protein: CASSSTSGITDTQYF
J gene: TRBJ2-3
V gene: TRBV7-9
D gene: TRBD2
clone size: -

CDR3 DNA: TGTGCCTGGAGTGAACCCTATATTAGCAACCAAGAGACCCAGTACTTC
CDR3 protein: CAWSEPYISNQETQYF
J gene: TRBJ2-5
V gene: TRBV30
D gene: -
clone size: once

CDR3 DNA: TGTGCCAGTACCCCTCGGGGGGGCCGGAGAGAAGAAGCTTTCTTT
CDR3 protein: CASTPRGGRREEAFF
J gene: TRBJ1-1
V gene: TRBV19
D gene: -
clone size: -

CDR3 DNA: TGTGCCAGCAGCTTACAGGGGTCCTATAATTCACCCCTCCACTTT
CDR3 protein: CASSLQGSYNSPLHF
J gene: TRBJ1-6
V gene: TRBV7-9
D gene: -
clone size: -

CDR3 DNA: TGTGCCAGCAGTGTAGGGCGGGACACCGGGGAGCTGTTTTTT
CDR3 protein: CASSVGRDTGELFF
J gene: TRBJ2-2
V gene: TRBV6-4
D gene: -
clone size: -

CDR3 DNA: TGCGCCAGCAGTGACGAACGCGAGACAGGAGAGACCTATGGCTACACCTTC
CDR3 protein: CASSDERETGETYGYTF
J gene: TRBJ1-2
V gene: TRBV10-1
D gene: -
clone size: -

CDR3 DNA: TGTGCCAGCAGCAAAAAAGAGGGGGATCAGATGGGTGGCTACACCTTC
CDR3 protein: CASSKKEGDQMGGYTF
J gene: TRBJ1-2
V gene: TRBV9
D gene: -
clone size: -

CDR3 DNA: TGTGCCAGTACCGACGGGGACACCTATGGCTACACCTTC
CDR3 protein: CASTDGDTYGYTF
J gene: TRBJ1-2
V gene: TRBV19
D gene: -
clone size: -

CDR3 DNA: TGTGCCAGCAGCTCCACTAGCGGCGTATCCTACAATGAGCAGTTCTTC
CDR3 protein: CASSSTSGVSYNEQFF
J gene: TRBJ2-1
V gene: TRBV7-9
D gene: TRBD2
clone size: -

CDR3 DNA: TGTGCCAGCAGCTTGGATGCGCCGCGTGAGCAGTTCTTC
CDR3 protein: CASSLDAPREQFF
J gene: TRBJ2-1
V gene: TRBV5-6
D gene: -
clone size: -

CDR3 DNA: TGTGCCAGCAGCCTACGGACAGGGAGTGGCGAGCAGTACTTC
CDR3 protein: CASSLRTGSGEQYF
J gene: TRBJ2-7
V gene: TRBV11-2
D gene: TRBD1
clone size: -

CDR3 DNA: TGTGCCAGCAATCCCGGGAAGAGCGGGGAGCTGTTTTTT
CDR3 protein: CASNPGKSGELFF
J gene: TRBJ2-2
V gene: TRBV9
D gene: -
clone size: -

CDR3 DNA: TGCGCCAGCAGTGAAGCTCCTCCTCTCCATTCTTCCAGGGAAAAACTGTTTTTT
CDR3 protein: CASSEAPPLHSSREKLFF
J gene: TRBJ1-4
V gene: TRBV10-1
D gene: -
clone size: once

CDR3 DNA: TGTGCCAGCAGTTACTCGTCTCAGGGATGGAATTCACCCCTCCACTTT
CDR3 protein: CASSYSSQGWNSPLHF
J gene: TRBJ1-6
V gene: TRBV6-5
D gene: -
clone size: -

CDR3 DNA: TGTGCCAGCAGTTACCGAGACAGATATAATTCCCCCCTCCACTTT
CDR3 protein: CASSYRDRYNSPLHF
J gene: TRBJ1-6
V gene: TRBV6-5
D gene: -
clone size: -

CDR3 DNA: TGTGCCAGCAGCGCAGGGGCGCCCTACGAGCAGTACTTC
CDR3 protein: CASSAGAPYEQYF
J gene: TRBJ2-7
V gene: TRBV5-8
D gene: -
clone size: -

CDR3 DNA: TGTGCCACCAGCAGAGGCCGGGTCGCTGAAGCTTTCTTT
CDR3 protein: CATSRGRVAEAFF
J gene: TRBJ1-1
V gene: TRBV15
D gene: -
clone size: -

CDR3 DNA: TGTGCCAGCAGTGTGAGACAGGGTGGCTACGAGCAGTACTTC
CDR3 protein: CASSVRQGGYEQYF
J gene: TRBJ2-7
V gene: TRBV6-4
D gene: TRBD1
clone size: -

CDR3 DNA: TGTGCCAGTAGCGTAAACAGGGGGGAGACCCAGTACTTC
CDR3 protein: CASSVNRGETQYF
J gene: TRBJ2-5
V gene: TRBV19
D gene: TRBD1
clone size: -

CDR3 DNA: TGTGCCAGCAGCCCCGGACTAGGCGGCTACACCTTC
CDR3 protein: CASSPGLGGYTF
J gene: TRBJ1-2
V gene: TRBV27
D gene: -
clone size: few

CDR3 DNA: TGTGCCAGCAGCCCCGGAGGGCTCATCGTCGGGGAGCAGTACTTC
CDR3 protein: CASSPGGLIVGEQYF
J gene: TRBJ2-7
V gene: TRBV5-5
D gene: -
clone size: -

CDR3 DNA: TGTGCCAGCAGAAAGCCAATGGAGACCCAGTACTTC
CDR3 protein: CASRKPMETQYF
J gene: TRBJ2-5
V gene: TRBV7-2
D gene: -
clone size: -

CDR3 DNA: TGTGCCAGTAGTATAACGGCGGGAGAGCTTAATGAGCAGTTCTTC
CDR3 protein: CASSITAGELNEQFF
J gene: TRBJ2-1
V gene: TRBV19
D gene: TRBD2
clone size: once

CDR3 DNA: TGTGCCAGCAGTTGGAGGGCCTCCTACGAGCAGTACTTC
CDR3 protein: CASSWRASYEQYF
J gene: TRBJ2-7
V gene: TRBV6-5
D gene: -
clone size: -

CDR3 DNA: TGTGCCACCAGCATACGGACAGGTTATAATGAAAAACTGTTTTTT
CDR3 protein: CATSIRTGYNEKLFF
J gene: TRBJ1-4
V gene: TRBV15
D gene: TRBD1
clone size: -

CDR3 DNA: TGTGCCAGCAGCTCAGGGTTAGCGGGGACCGGGGAGCTGTTTTTT
CDR3 protein: CASSSGLAGTGELFF
J gene: TRBJ2-2
V gene: TRBV7-9
D gene: TRBD2
clone size: few

CDR3 DNA: TGTGCCAGCATTAGTACGCAGTATTTT
CDR3 protein: CASISTQYF
J gene: TRBJ2-3
V gene: TRBV5-6
D gene: -
clone size: -

CDR3 DNA: TGCGCCAGCAGCCACCGGGACAGGGAGGTTTACGAGCAGTACTTC
CDR3 protein: CASSHRDREVYEQYF
J gene: TRBJ2-7
V gene: TRBV4-3
D gene: TRBD1
clone size: -

CDR3 DNA: TGTGCCAGCTCAGGGTGGACAGGGCCCTACGAGCAGTACTTC
CDR3 protein: CASSGWTGPYEQYF
J gene: TRBJ2-7
V gene: TRBV27
D gene: TRBD1
clone size: -

CDR3 DNA: TGTGCCAGCAGCCATAACCACAGGGGGGCTGAAGCTTTCTTT
CDR3 protein: CASSHNHRGAEAFF
J gene: TRBJ1-1
V gene: TRBV14
D gene: TRBD1
clone size: -

CDR3 DNA: TGTGCCAGCCAACGGGGTTCATACAATGAGCAGTTCTTC
CDR3 protein: CASQRGSYNEQFF
J gene: TRBJ2-1
V gene: TRBV6-5
D gene: -
clone size: -

CDR3 DNA: TGTGCCAGCAGTTTAGGCTCGTTCGTGCAGTTCTTC
CDR3 protein: CASSLGSFVQFF
J gene: TRBJ2-1
V gene: TRBV28
D gene: -
clone size: -

CDR3 DNA: TGTGCCAGCAGCCCCCTCCCAAGCGGGGGGAATATGTTTTTT
CDR3 protein: CASSPLPSGGNMFF
J gene: TRBJ2-2
V gene: TRBV7-3
D gene: TRBD2
clone size: -

CDR3 DNA: TGTGCCAGCAGCTTTCAAGGGGAAGAGCAGTACTTC
CDR3 protein: CASSFQGEEQYF
J gene: TRBJ2-7
V gene: TRBV11-3
D gene: -
clone size: once

CDR3 DNA: TGTGCCAGCAGCCCCCGTGCCGGGGGGGACCATCAGGAGCCCCAGCATTTT
CDR3 protein: CASSPRAGGDHQEPQHF
J gene: TRBJ1-5
V gene: TRBV9
D gene: -
clone size: -

CDR3 DNA: TGTGCCAGCAGTGGAGGACAGGCTACTTATGGCTACACCTTC
CDR3 protein: CASSGGQATYGYTF
J gene: TRBJ1-2
V gene: TRBV6-1
D gene: TRBD1
clone size: -

CDR3 DNA: TGTGCCAGCAGTTTATCCGGCCCGACTAGCGGGAGCTCCTACGAGCAGTACTTC
CDR3 protein: CASSLSGPTSGSSYEQYF
J gene: TRBJ2-7
V gene: TRBV27
D gene: TRBD2
clone size: -

CDR3 DNA: TGTGCCAGCAGCTGGGCCCTGGACACTACTTATAGCACAGATACGCAGTATTTT
CDR3 protein: CASSWALDTTYSTDTQYF
J gene: TRBJ2-3
V gene: TRBV5-4
D gene: -
clone size: -

CDR3 DNA: TGTGCCAGCAGCCTACTCGGGGGGCTCGATGGCTACACCTTC
CDR3 protein: CASSLLGGLDGYTF
J gene: TRBJ1-2
V gene: TRBV27
D gene: -
clone size: -

CDR3 DNA: TGTGCCAGCAGCGTAGAGCCGTCCATGAACACTGAAGCTTTCTTT
CDR3 protein: CASSVEPSMNTEAFF
J gene: TRBJ1-1
V gene: TRBV9
D gene: -
clone size: -

CDR3 DNA: TGTGCCAGTAGTATAGGAACAGGAGCCCTTCAAGAGACCCAGTACTTC
CDR3 protein: CASSIGTGALQETQYF
J gene: TRBJ2-5
V gene: TRBV19
D gene: -
clone size: -

CDR3 DNA: TGTGCCAGCAGCTACAGGGGGACAGGGGTTAACGAGCAGTACTTC
CDR3 protein: CASSYRGTGVNEQYF
J gene: TRBJ2-7
V gene: TRBV2
D gene: TRBD1
clone size: -

CDR3 DNA: TGTGCCAGCAGTTTAGGTCGCGATTATCCCCCTTACTTC
CDR3 protein: CASSLGRDYPPYF
J gene: TRBJ2-4
V gene: TRBV27
D gene: -
clone size: -